Each of the 19 T cell receptor beta chains below was sequenced from the same sample in a study of PD-L1 blockade in urothelial cancer. Time point defined: pretreatment peripheral blood. The repertoire was sequenced with immunoSEQ multiplex PCR; TCRdb's copy has only in-frame clones and lacks some. The repertoire holds approximately 18,000 clones, approximately 91% seen once, with about 13% in the top ten. The starting material was PBMCs, obtained around atezolizumab (anti-PD-L1) treatment. Receptor source: a man between 70 and 80 years old with urothelial cancer.

A remark on this clone: With only one base between it and a far larger clone, this is likely a read error. This chain connects TRBV19 to TRBJ1-2; D gene ambiguous. The V and J ends lost 7 bases and 12 bases respectively, with 18 bases between them. CDR1 is LNHDA and CDR2 is SQIVND in the germline V gene (reference sequence). The CDR3 covers 12 residues. The CDR3 is CASKIVGRGHTF. The CDR3 DNA reads as TGTGCCAGTAAGATAGTCGGTCGAGGCCACACCTTC.

The chain uses TRBV5-6 and TRBJ1-1, with no clear D. Germline V lookup: CDR1 SGHDT, CDR2 YYEEEE. The length of the CDR3 is 13 residues. V lost 4 bases to trimming and J lost 0 bases, with 7 bases between them. For the CDR3, the DNA is TGTGCCAGCAGCGCGAGCTTGAACACTGAAGCTTTCTTT. Translating gives CASSASLNTEAFF.

The chain links TRBV28 to TRBJ2-1, with 11 bases that match TRBD2. Germline lookup yields CDR1 MDHEN and CDR2 SYDVKM. With V trimmed by 5 bases and J by 3 bases, 9 bases remained unmatched. CDR3 length: 17 residues. CDR3 in amino acids: CASSAYVTSGVYNEQFF. CDR3 DNA: TGTGCCAGCAGTGCATACGTGACTAGCGGGGTCTACAATGAGCAGTTCTTC. Based on the CDR3 plus reference TRBV28 and TRBJ2-1, the full variable domain is DVKVTQSSRYLVKRTGEKVFLECVQDMDHENMFWYRQDPGLGLRLIYFSYDVKMKEKGDIPEGYSVSREKKERFSLILESASTNQTSMYLCASSAYVTSGVYNEQFFGPGTRLTVL.

The rearrangement joins TRBV9 to TRBJ2-5, with TRBD1 matching 8 bases. Germline lookup yields CDR1 SGDLS and CDR2 YYNGEE. V lost 6 bases and J lost 5; bases outside the gene matches: 9. The length of the CDR3 is 14 residues. CDR3: CASKTGEMGETQYF. DNA of the CDR3: TGTGCCAGCAAGACAGGGGAAATGGGGGAGACCCAGTACTTC.

The chain combines TRBV10-3 with TRBJ2-7; TRBD2 aligns across 12 bases. CDR3 length: 14 amino acids. J was trimmed by 7 bases and V by 5 bases; bases with no gene match: 6. Germline-derived CDR1 and CDR2 are ENHRY and SYGVKD. CDR3 region: CAISPSGGAREQYF. CDR3 bases: TGTGCCATCAGTCCTAGCGGGGGGGCCCGTGAGCAGTACTTC.

This clone was seen a few times. V usage is TRBV10-2 and J usage is TRBJ1-2; D ambiguous. V shed 4 bases and J shed 6 bases, with 12 bases lying between them. Germline V gene lookup returns CDR1 WSHSY and CDR2 SAAADI. The CDR3 runs to 13 residues. CDR3 amino acids: CASSVSGSNGYTF. Written as DNA, the CDR3 is TGCGCCAGCAGTGTATCTGGGAGCAATGGCTACACCTTC.

The chain combines TRBV6-1 with TRBJ2-7, with D uncertain. Trimming took off 7 bases at V and 2 bases at J, with 15 bases between the two ends. CDR1 and CDR2 from the germline V gene are MNHNS and SASEGT. The length of the CDR3 is 14 residues. The CDR3 DNA follows: TGTGCCAGCATAGGCCGGGTCTCAACCTACGAGCAGTACTTC. The encoded protein is CASIGRVSTYEQYF.

J is TRBJ2-7 and V is TRBV7-8; 11 bases map to TRBD1. The germline V gene encodes CDR1 SGHVS and CDR2 FQNEAQ. V gave up 1 base and J gave up 3 bases; unmatched junction bases: 2. This CDR3 spans 15 amino acids. The CDR3 DNA is TGTGCCAGCAGCTTAGGGACAGGGGGCTTCTACGAGCAGTACTTC. As protein: CASSLGTGGFYEQYF.

The chain recombines TRBV4-1 with TRBJ1-4; no reliable D call. The CDR3 totals 16 residues. The germline gives CDR1 MGHRA, CDR2 YSYEKL. Trimming removed 0 bases at V and 5 bases at J, with 13 bases between. CDR3 DNA sequence: TGCGCCAGCAGCCAAGACATGGGCAGTCGCAATGAAAAACTGTTTTTT. It specifies CASSQDMGSRNEKLFF.

The rearrangement uses TRBV7-9 and TRBJ2-7, with D possibly matching TRBD1 (5 bases). Per the germline V gene, CDR1 is SEHNR and CDR2 is FQNEAQ (reference sequence). This CDR3 is 13 amino acids long. Trimming stripped 5 bases from V and 6 bases from J, with 14 bases between. CDR3 coding DNA: TGTGCCAGCAGCATAACTCAGGGCGGCGAGCAGTACTTC. The encoded protein is CASSITQGGEQYF. The whole variable domain, filled in from reference TRBV7-9 and TRBJ2-7, reads DTGVSQNPRHKITKRGQNVTFRCDPISEHNRLYWYRQTLGQGPEFLTYFQNEAQLEKSRLLSDRFSAERPKGSFSTLEIQRTEQGDSAMYLCASSITQGGEQYFGPGTRLTVT.

This clone was seen only once. The rearrangement uses TRBV19 and TRBJ2-2; 8 bases map to TRBD2. There are 15 residues in the CDR3. Germline CDR1 is LNHDA and CDR2 is SQIVND (reference sequence). V shed 8 bases and J 6 bases; nucleotides not matched to a gene: 11. The CDR3 is CASRRDGGDSGELFF. The CDR3 DNA sequence: TGTGCCAGTCGACGGGACGGGGGGGATTCCGGGGAGCTGTTTTTT. The full variable domain, in which reference TRBV19 and TRBJ2-2 provide the parts outside the CDR3, is DGGITQSPKYLFRKEGQNVTLSCEQNLNHDAMYWYRQDPGQGLRLIYYSQIVNDFQKGDIAEGYSVSREKKESFPLTVTSAQKNPTAFYLCASRRDGGDSGELFFGEGSRLTVL.

The V gene is TRBV6-1, the J gene TRBJ1-1; D unclear. The V gene's germline CDR1 is MNHNS and CDR2 SASEGT. The V gene lost 7 bases and the J gene lost 4 bases, with 10 bases spanning the gap. CDR3 length: 12 residues. The CDR3 loop is CASTPHGTEAFF. Written as DNA, the CDR3 is TGTGCCAGCACCCCCCACGGCACTGAAGCTTTCTTT.

This clone was picked up a small number of times. V gene TRBV13 combines with J gene TRBJ1-2; TRBD1 is a possible D gene (5 bases). V was shortened by 5 bases and J by 0 bases, with 13 bases between the two germline ends. The CDR3 sequence is 15 residues long. In germline, CDR1 is PRHDT, CDR2 FYEKMQ (reference sequence). The chain's CDR3 is CASSPRDSANYGYTF. CDR3 nucleotide sequence: TGTGCCAGCAGCCCACGGGACTCAGCTAACTATGGCTACACCTTC.

The chain carries TRBV6-5 and TRBJ2-5, with 7 bases aligning to TRBD1. Germline CDR1 reads MNHEY; CDR2 reads SVGAGI. CDR3 length: 13 amino acids. The J segment lost 4 bases and the V segment lost 6 bases, leaving 5 bases of the junction unmatched. CDR3: CASSKGGVETQYF. CDR3 bases: TGTGCCAGCAGCAAAGGGGGCGTAGAGACCCAGTACTTC.

The gene calls are TRBV7-9 and TRBJ1-1; D is unclear. V was clipped by 5 bases and J by 5 bases, with 9 bases between them. This CDR3 region has 12 residues. Germline assignment: CDR1 SEHNR and CDR2 FQNEAQ (reference sequence). CDR3 bases: TGTGCCAGCAGCCCCCCGGGGACTGAAGCTTTCTTT. This gives the protein CASSPPGTEAFF.

This sequence joins TRBV5-5 and TRBJ1-5; TRBD1 might be the D (6 bases). With 2 bases removed from V and 1 base from J, the gap between germline ends came to 7 bases. The CDR3 spans 14 residues. CDR1 is SGHKS, CDR2 YYEKEE, per germline (reference sequence). CDR3 in amino acids: CASSFTGSNQPQHF. The CDR3 region has the DNA TGTGCCAGCAGCTTCACAGGGAGCAATCAGCCCCAGCATTTT.

The V and J genes are TRBV2 and TRBJ2-7; TRBD1 is a possible D gene (7 bases). The germline V gene has CDR1 SNHLY and CDR2 FYNNEI. This CDR3 comprises 14 residues. Trimming shortened V by 6 bases and J by 3 bases, and 15 bases separated the two germline ends. For the CDR3, the DNA is TGTGCCAGCAGCTTCCAGGGGGGTCTCTACGAGCAGTACTTC. As protein: CASSFQGGLYEQYF.

The rearrangement uses TRBV5-5 and TRBJ2-7; no clear D. Trimming pared 2 bases from V and 2 bases from J, leaving 11 bases between. CDR1 and CDR2 (germline): SGHKS, YYEKEE (reference sequence). This CDR3 is built from 14 residues. CDR3: CASSFRFQTYEQYF. CDR3 DNA: TGTGCCAGCAGCTTCCGGTTTCAAACCTACGAGCAGTACTTC.

The chain joins TRBV19 to TRBJ2-1, with TRBD1 matching 8 bases. The CDR3 is 12 amino acids. Germline V gives CDR1 LNHDA, CDR2 SQIVND (reference sequence). J lost 6 bases, V lost 7 bases, and 2 bases had no gene match. The CDR3 sequence: CASTDRVNEQFF. The CDR3 DNA follows: TGTGCCAGTACGGACAGGGTCAATGAGCAGTTCTTC.